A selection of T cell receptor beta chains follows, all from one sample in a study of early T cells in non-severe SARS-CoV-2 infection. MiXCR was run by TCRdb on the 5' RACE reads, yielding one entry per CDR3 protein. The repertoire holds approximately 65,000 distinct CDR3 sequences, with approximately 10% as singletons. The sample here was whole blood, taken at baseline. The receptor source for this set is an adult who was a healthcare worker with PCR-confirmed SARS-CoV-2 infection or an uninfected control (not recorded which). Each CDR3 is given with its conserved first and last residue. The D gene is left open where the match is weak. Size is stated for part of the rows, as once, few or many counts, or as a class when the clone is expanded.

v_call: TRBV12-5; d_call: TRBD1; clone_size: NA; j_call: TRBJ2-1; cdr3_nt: TGTGCTAGTGGTTTAGTTCGGGGACAGACAAACAATGAGCAGTTCTTC; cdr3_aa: CASGLVRGQTNNEQFF
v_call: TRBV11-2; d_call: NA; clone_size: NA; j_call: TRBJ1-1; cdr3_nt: TGTGCCAGCAGCCCTATAGGTGGCCGGGGAGTGACTGAAGCTTTCTTT; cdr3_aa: CASSPIGGRGVTEAFF
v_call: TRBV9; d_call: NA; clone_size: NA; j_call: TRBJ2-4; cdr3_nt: TGTGCCAGCAGCGTCCTCTTGGGTCCTCAGTACTTC; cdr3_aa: CASSVLLGPQYF
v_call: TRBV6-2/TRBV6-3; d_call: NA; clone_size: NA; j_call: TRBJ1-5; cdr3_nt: TGTGCCAGCAGCGACGCTCGCGGGGGGGCCGTTCAGCCCCAGCATTTT; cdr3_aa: CASSDARGGAVQPQHF
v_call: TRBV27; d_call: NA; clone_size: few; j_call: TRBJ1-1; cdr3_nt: TGTGCCAGCAGTTTAGTATCCGGGGCCTGGGCTTTCTTT; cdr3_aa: CASSLVSGAWAFF
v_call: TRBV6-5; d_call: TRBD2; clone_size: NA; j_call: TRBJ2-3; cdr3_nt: TGTGCCAGCAGTTATGGCTGGACTAGCGGGGTGAATACGCAGTATTTT; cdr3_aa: CASSYGWTSGVNTQYF
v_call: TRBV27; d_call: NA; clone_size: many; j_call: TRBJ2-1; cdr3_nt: TGTGCCAGCAGTTTTCTGGGGTACAATGAGCAGTTCTTC; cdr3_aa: CASSFLGYNEQFF
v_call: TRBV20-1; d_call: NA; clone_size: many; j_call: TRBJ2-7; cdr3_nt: TGCAGTGCTAGATTAGAACGGGCCTCGAAGATCTACGAGCAGTACTTC; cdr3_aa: CSARLERASKIYEQYF
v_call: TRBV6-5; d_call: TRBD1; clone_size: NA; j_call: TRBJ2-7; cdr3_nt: TGTGCCAGCAGGAATTACAGGGGACACGAGCAGTACTTC; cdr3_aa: CASRNYRGHEQYF
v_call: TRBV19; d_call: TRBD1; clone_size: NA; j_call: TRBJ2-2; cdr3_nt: TGTGCCAGTAGTACCCCAGCTTGGCAGGGGGCCCTGAACACCGGGGAGCTGTTTTTT; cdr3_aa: CASSTPAWQGALNTGELFF
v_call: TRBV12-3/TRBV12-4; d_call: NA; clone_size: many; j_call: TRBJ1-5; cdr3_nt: TGTGCCAGCAAACGTGAGGTTCATCAGCCCCAGCATTTT; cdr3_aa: CASKREVHQPQHF